Listed below are T cell receptor beta chains from one sample, sequenced in a study of T cell responses to AZD1222 COVID-19 vaccine. Assay: immunoSEQ multiplex PCR; the TCRdb copy retains only in-frame clones and omits some. In the table there are about 190,000 clones, about 92% of which are singletons. The sequencing used peripheral blood, collected on day 0 of AZD1222 vaccination. Receptor source: an adult in good health. The conserved cysteine and the conserved F or W are not part of the CDR3 here. Fields, in order: V gene, J gene, CDR3 protein.

>TRBV27|TRBJ2-1
ASTGLAGANLHNEQF
>TRBV28|TRBJ2-5
ASSRTIQETQY
>TRBV7-2|TRBJ2-1
ASDGTRYNEQF
>TRBV19|TRBJ1-1
ASNRPGVSTEAF
>TRBV19|TRBJ2-5
ASSIGTGPRETQY
>TRBV6-5|TRBJ1-1
ATTRGQGLYTEAF
>TRBV2|TRBJ2-4
AGGQIAKNIQY
>TRBV5-4|TRBJ1-1
ASSRQGRTEAF
>TRBV2|TRBJ1-2
ASSVGTGAYGYT
>TRBV7-2|TRBJ2-2
ASSLRGLALTNTGELF
>TRBV7-2|TRBJ1-1
ASSKTVNTEAF
>TRBV5-4|TRBJ1-5
ASSLGGANQPQH
>TRBV29-1|TRBJ2-7
SVGRQGFEQY
>TRBV5-1|TRBJ2-3
ATRQAGSDTQY
>TRBV28|TRBJ1-2
ASSLDGSYGYT
>TRBV27|TRBJ2-1
ASSLSAVGRWQF
>TRBV7-3|TRBJ1-1
ASSLRGENTEAF
>TRBV6-6|TRBJ1-3
ASRDSSSGNTIY
>TRBV7-2|TRBJ1-1
ASSPSERMAEAF
>TRBV4-2|TRBJ1-3
ASSQSSGSSGNTIY
>TRBV19|TRBJ1-2
ASSSMGTHYGYT
>TRBV19|TRBJ2-7
ASSIGVTGRFQEQY
>TRBV24-1|TRBJ2-3
ATGSGFSTDTQY
>TRBV9|TRBJ1-6
ASSAQGLSPLH
>TRBV1|TRBJ2-3
TSSQEARLVMFSTDTQY
>TRBV6-5|TRBJ1-2
ASSRPTGDGYT
>TRBV5-1|TRBJ2-5
ASSSGTGVETQY
>TRBV28|TRBJ1-1
ASSGRVEEAF
>TRBV19|TRBJ2-2
ASTTGDNTGELF
>TRBV6-5|TRBJ2-2
ASSYGQTNTGELF
>TRBV3-1/TRBV3-2|TRBJ1-1
ASTPTVLNTEAF
>TRBV18|TRBJ2-3
ASSPPHGSTDTQY
>TRBV7-9|TRBJ1-1
ASVGGGIPEAF
>TRBV6-5|TRBJ1-6
ASSRRVQDSPLH
>TRBV18|TRBJ1-2
ASSPKTNGYGYT
>TRBV5-1|TRBJ2-2
ASTQAGVAGELF
>TRBV7-2|TRBJ2-2
ASSLAGGNTGELF